This T cell receptor beta chain was recovered during a study of OX40 agonist ivuxolimab in advanced cancers. The sample holds a few counts of this clone. This table comes from immunoSEQ multiplex PCR, and its TCRdb copy is limited to in-frame clones, with some not included. The profile shows around 60,000 clones, 77% of them singletons. This TCR came from an adult with an advanced solid tumor such as melanoma, head and neck, liver or kidney cancer. The sequencing used CD4+ or CD8+ T cells sorted from blood, collected in a trial of the OX40 agonist ivuxolimab.

The CDR3 DNA reads as TGTGCCAGCAGTTTACCCGTCGTGACTGAAGCTTTCTTT. Translated: CASSLPVVTEAFF. V and J are TRBV28 and TRBJ1-1, with no clear D. Trimming stripped 2 bases from V and 5 bases from J, with 9 bases between. In germline, CDR1 is MDHEN, CDR2 SYDVKM. CDR3 length: 13 residues.